This is a list of T cell receptor beta chains from one sample in a study of cytomegalovirus exposure and HLA in healthy donors. Clones were sequenced by immunoSEQ multiplex PCR, and TCRdb holds only the in-frame ones, with some missing. The sample records roughly 130,000 clones, roughly four fifths being singletons. Material for sequencing was PBMCs. All receptors derive from a male donor in good health and CMV-seropositive. Both conserved end residues are part of each CDR3. The D gene is left open where the match is weak. The size of a clone is reported for some rows only, either as once, few or many, or as a class for expanded clones.

TRBJ1-3	NA	few	TRBV7-3	TGTGCCAGCAGCAGAGCGGGGGCTACGGGAAACACCATATATTTT	CASSRAGATGNTIYF
TRBJ2-2	TRBD2	NA	TRBV2	TGTGCCAGCAGGGGGACTAGCGACGCAGGCAAGCTGTTTTTT	CASRGTSDAGKLFF
TRBJ1-1	NA	NA	TRBV6-1	TGTGCCAGCAGTACCCGTGGACGGGGGGTTCGAGCTTTCTTT	CASSTRGRGVRAFF
TRBJ2-7	NA	NA	TRBV27	TGTGCCAGCAGTTTATCGATAAGGGGCCCGAGGCCCTACGAGCAGTACTTC	CASSLSIRGPRPYEQYF
TRBJ1-2	TRBD1	NA	TRBV11-2	TGTGCCAGCAGCTTAGGATTAGGGGGCGCGGAGGGCTACACCTTC	CASSLGLGGAEGYTF
TRBJ1-2	NA	NA	TRBV7-8	TGTGCCAGCAGCTACGGGGGAGGCTATGGCTACACCTTC	CASSYGGGYGYTF
TRBJ2-3	TRBD2	NA	TRBV5-6	TGTGCCAGCAGCTTGGGGCCCAGCGGGAGGGGGGATACGCAGTATTTT	CASSLGPSGRGDTQYF
TRBJ2-3	TRBD2	once	TRBV27	TGTGCCAGCAGTTTAAGGCGGGGGAGCACAGATACGCAGTATTTT	CASSLRRGSTDTQYF
TRBJ2-1	NA	NA	TRBV29-1	TGCAGCGTTGAAGATCTTACAGGGATTCGCGGTGAGCAGTTCTTC	CSVEDLTGIRGEQFF
TRBJ2-5	NA	NA	TRBV5-6	TGTGTCAGCAGCTTGGCCGTGGCAGGGTTAGAGACCCAGTACTTC	CVSSLAVAGLETQYF
TRBJ2-3	NA	NA	TRBV9	TGTGCCAGCAGCGTAGAGTCGGGAGAGGCAGATACGCAGTATTTT	CASSVESGEADTQYF
TRBJ1-2	NA	NA	TRBV27	TGTGCCAGCAGTCTAACCTACAGGGAGGGAGGCTACACCTTC	CASSLTYREGGYTF
TRBJ2-7	TRBD1	NA	TRBV7-9	TGTGCCAGCAGCCTCGGACAGGGGGGCTACGAGCAGTACTTC	CASSLGQGGYEQYF
TRBJ2-7	TRBD2	NA	TRBV10-2	TGCGCCAGCAGTGAGTCGAGGGCTAGCGGGATGGTGAACTTC	CASSESRASGMVNF
TRBJ2-7	NA	NA	TRBV11-2	TGTGCCAGCAGCTTAGGTAAAGGGGCGATTAGCTCCTACGAGCAGTACTTC	CASSLGKGAISSYEQYF
TRBJ2-2	TRBD2	NA	TRBV4-2	TGTGCCAGCAGCCAAGTTACTAGCGGGACGAACACCGGGGAGCTGTTTTTT	CASSQVTSGTNTGELFF
TRBJ2-7	TRBD2	NA	TRBV28	TGTGCCAGCAGCCGTACTAGCGGGAGCTCCTACGAGCAGTACTTC	CASSRTSGSSYEQYF
TRBJ2-7	NA	NA	TRBV9	TGTGCCAGCAGCCACCCGCTGGGGCCCCACGAGCAGTACTTC	CASSHPLGPHEQYF
TRBJ2-7	TRBD2	NA	TRBV11-2	TGTGCCAGCAGCCTGGGGGGGGGATATGCCAACTACGAGCAGTACTTC	CASSLGGGYANYEQYF
TRBJ1-2	NA	NA	TRBV5-1	TGCGCCAGCAGCTTGGAGGGGCAGGGAAGCTATGGCTACACCTTC	CASSLEGQGSYGYTF
TRBJ2-2	TRBD2	NA	TRBV19	TGTGCCAGCGAAACGCTGGGACTAAATGGCGGGGAGCTGTTTTTT	CASETLGLNGGELFF
TRBJ1-1	NA	few	TRBV28	TGTGCCAGCACCCTGGGAGGGGACATGAACACTGAAGCTTTCTTT	CASTLGGDMNTEAFF
TRBJ2-5	NA	NA	TRBV20-1	TGCAGTGCAGGGGGGGATTGGACCCAGTACTTC	CSAGGDWTQYF
TRBJ1-1	TRBD1	NA	TRBV7-8	TGTGCCAGCAGCTTAGTACTAACAGGGGCCCAGAACACTGAAGCTTTCTTT	CASSLVLTGAQNTEAFF
TRBJ2-7	NA	NA	TRBV28	TGTGCCAGCAGTTTGCCGACCGGGTACGAGCAGTACTTC	CASSLPTGYEQYF
TRBJ2-1	NA	NA	TRBV5-1	TGCGCCAGCAGCTTGCCTCCGGAGGGCGGGGAGCAGTTCTTC	CASSLPPEGGEQFF
TRBJ2-5	NA	NA	TRBV6-5	TGTGCCAGCAGTTTGACTACCTCCGGGGAGACCCAGTACTTC	CASSLTTSGETQYF
TRBJ2-2	TRBD1	NA	TRBV11-2	TGTGCCAGCACAGACTGGGGGGGCCGGACAGGGGTGCCCGGGGAGCTGTTTTTT	CASTDWGGRTGVPGELFF
TRBJ2-1	TRBD2	NA	TRBV7-9	TGTGCCAGCAGCTTGGGACTAGCGGGAGACAATGAGCAGTTCTTC	CASSLGLAGDNEQFF
TRBJ1-5	NA	few	TRBV21-1	TGTGCCAGCAGCAAAGAGGGGGGACAGGGAGCATATAGCAATCAGCCCCAGCATTTT	CASSKEGGQGAYSNQPQHF
TRBJ1-5	TRBD1	NA	TRBV28	TGTGCCAGCAGTTTAAGCGGACAGGGGGAACATCAGCCCCAGCATTTT	CASSLSGQGEHQPQHF
TRBJ2-3	NA	NA	TRBV9	TGTGCCAGCAGCGAGGATGGGCGCACAGATACGCAGTATTTT	CASSEDGRTDTQYF
TRBJ1-1	NA	once	TRBV10-3	TGTGCCATCAGTGACTCCGCCAGGGGTGCTGAAGCTTTCTTT	CAISDSARGAEAFF
TRBJ2-1	TRBD1	NA	TRBV9	TGTGCCAGCAGCGTAGTACAGGGGGCCCACAATGAGCAGTTCTTC	CASSVVQGAHNEQFF
TRBJ1-3	NA	NA	TRBV6-6	TGTGCCAGCAGTTACAGTCAGGGGGGAAACACCATATATTTT	CASSYSQGGNTIYF
TRBJ2-5	NA	once	TRBV15	TGTGCCACCAGCAGAGATGTAGGGGCCCAGTACTTC	CATSRDVGAQYF
TRBJ2-5	TRBD1	few	TRBV23-1	TGCGCCAGCAGTCACGAGGGGGCCGTCGAGACCCAGTACTTC	CASSHEGAVETQYF
TRBJ2-1	TRBD2	NA	TRBV5-4	TGTGCCAGCAGCCTTGGGGGACTAGGCTACAATGAGCAGTTCTTC	CASSLGGLGYNEQFF
TRBJ2-7	NA	NA	TRBV4-3	TGCGCCAGCAGTCTCGGGCAGGGGACCTACGAGCAGTACTTC	CASSLGQGTYEQYF
TRBJ2-5	TRBD2	NA	TRBV7-2	TGTGCCAGCAGCTTGGGATGGACTAGCGGAGAGACCCAGTACTTC	CASSLGWTSGETQYF
TRBJ2-5	NA	few	TRBV18	TGTGCCAGCTCACCCCAGTTTCAAGAGACCCAGTACTTC	CASSPQFQETQYF
TRBJ2-2	NA	once	TRBV9	TGTGCCAGCAGCGTTGCGGGAAACCCCCCCGGGGAGCTGTTTTTT	CASSVAGNPPGELFF
TRBJ2-5	NA	NA	TRBV11-2	TGTGCCAGCAGCTTAGGGGGACGGGAGCAGTACTTC	CASSLGGREQYF
TRBJ2-2	NA	NA	TRBV5-1	TGCGCCAGCAGCTTAAACGCTAAGACCGGGGAGCTGTTTTTT	CASSLNAKTGELFF
TRBJ1-4	NA	NA	TRBV15	TGTGCCACCAGCAACAGCCAACAAGGTGAAAAACTGTTTTTT	CATSNSQQGEKLFF
TRBJ2-5	NA	NA	TRBV5-1	TGCGCCAGCAGCTCCACTAAGCCGGAGGGGGAGACCCAGTACTTC	CASSSTKPEGETQYF
TRBJ1-4	NA	NA	TRBV7-2	TGTGCCAGCAGCTTACGAGGGTCCTCTAATGAAAAACTGTTTTTT	CASSLRGSSNEKLFF
TRBJ2-6	NA	NA	TRBV11-2	TGTGCCAGCAGCTTACTTGGGGGCTACTCTGGGGCCAACGGCCTGACTTTC	CASSLLGGYSGANGLTF
TRBJ1-1	NA	NA	TRBV5-4	TGTGCCAGCAGCTGGGGAGAGATTGAAGCTTTCTTT	CASSWGEIEAFF
TRBJ1-1	NA	few	TRBV2	TGTGCCAGCAGGGACACATATAACCCTGAAGCTTTCTTT	CASRDTYNPEAFF
TRBJ1-6	NA	NA	TRBV7-2	TGTGCCAGCAGCTTAGAGTGGGCAGTTGGGTTTTCACCCCTCCACTTT	CASSLEWAVGFSPLHF
TRBJ1-4	TRBD1	NA	TRBV7-9	TGTGCCAGCAGCCCACAGGGGGAAGGAGAAAAACTGTTTTTT	CASSPQGEGEKLFF
TRBJ2-4	TRBD2	NA	TRBV9	TGTGCCAGCAGCGTTAGCGGGAGTTACATTCAGTACTTC	CASSVSGSYIQYF
TRBJ2-1	NA	NA	TRBV6-1	TGTGCCAGCAGTGAAGCGGGAGATTCCTACAATGAGCAGTTCTTC	CASSEAGDSYNEQFF
TRBJ1-1	NA	NA	TRBV18	TGTGCCAGCTCCCGCGTGGGGGCGCCCACTGAAGCTTTCTTT	CASSRVGAPTEAFF
TRBJ2-2	NA	NA	TRBV4-1	TGCGCCAGCAGGGGTACCGGGAGTGGGTCCGGGGAGCTGTTTTTT	CASRGTGSGSGELFF
TRBJ1-3	NA	once	TRBV11-2	TGTGCCAGCAGCTTAGATCTCAGGATGGGCGGAAACACCATATATTTT	CASSLDLRMGGNTIYF